One sample yielded the 30 T cell receptor beta chains listed below, sequenced in a study of shared T cell receptors in the human thymus. Method: immunoSEQ multiplex PCR; TCRdb's copy keeps in-frame clones and lacks some. The sample includes roughly 710,000 clones, 80% to 90% of them seen just once. These data were also filed under a second study, of human thymus T cells.

The sample comprised thymocytes. The receptors here all came from a girl less than two years old with a congenital heart defect.

This clone was seen a single time. The chain is built from TRBV6-4 and TRBJ1-2; no definite D call. Germline V gene sequence: CDR1 MRHNA, CDR2 SNTAGT. This CDR3 comprises 8 residues. The V end was cut by 7 bases, the J end by 10 bases, with 4 bases between. The CDR3 DNA follows: TGTGCCAGCACCATCTACACCTTC. Encoded protein: CASTIYTF.

This clone was picked up one time. The V call is TRBV25-1, the J call TRBJ1-2, with TRBD1 as a possible D gene (5 bases). The V end lost 5 bases, the J end lost 6 bases, and 10 bases lay between the germline ends. The CDR3 totals 12 residues. Germline CDR1 is MGHDK and CDR2 is SYGVNS. The CDR3 DNA is TGTGCCAGCAGTTCCGGGGGTAATGGCTACACCTTC. Its protein product is CASSSGGNGYTF.

The chain carries TRBV7-9 and TRBJ1-1, with D unclear. Trimming took 5 bases from V and 0 from J, leaving 25 bases between them. The CDR3 loop spans 19 amino acids. CDR1 and CDR2 from the germline V gene are SEHNR and FQNEAQ (reference sequence). The CDR3 DNA reads TGTGCCAGCAGCGCATCCGGGAAAAGCCCTTTCGCAATGAACACTGAAGCTTTCTTT. This gives the protein CASSASGKSPFAMNTEAFF.

The V call is TRBV28, the J call TRBJ2-7, with 8 bases that match TRBD1. The trim removed 6 bases at V and 3 bases at J, leaving 7 bases unmatched. The CDR3 is 14 amino acids. Germline V lookup: CDR1 MDHEN, CDR2 SYDVKM. CDR3 nucleotides: TGTGCCAGCAGCCAACCCAGGGGGCACTACGAGCAGTACTTC. Protein: CASSQPRGHYEQYF.

The chain carries TRBV23-1 and TRBJ2-6; tentatively, D is TRBD1 (5 bases). TRBV23-1 falls under the ORF class, with uncertain function. Between the trimmed V and J ends, which lost 11 bases and 2 bases, there was a span of 16 bases. This CDR3 region has 15 residues. CDR3 in amino acids: CAPKQGAAGANVLTF. The CDR3, as DNA: TGCGCCCCCAAACAAGGGGCCGCTGGGGCCAACGTCCTGACTTTC.

The chain recombines TRBV5-1 with TRBJ2-1; 7 bases fit TRBD1. CDR3 size: 19 residues. Germline values: CDR1 SGHRS, CDR2 YFSETQ. Trimming cost V 7 bases and J 2 bases; bases outside gene matches: 21. The CDR3 sequence is CASGQDGTADPLAYNEQFF. The CDR3 coding sequence is TGCGCCAGCGGCCAAGACGGGACAGCCGATCCCCTCGCCTACAATGAGCAGTTCTTC. The full variable domain, in which reference TRBV5-1 and TRBJ2-1 provide the parts outside the CDR3, is KAGVTQTPRYLIKTRGQQVTLSCSPISGHRSVSWYQQTPGQGLQFLFEYFSETQRNKGNFPGRFSGRQFSNSRSEMNVSTLELGDSALYLCASGQDGTADPLAYNEQFFGPGTRLTVL.

This chain links TRBV5-6 with TRBJ2-3; TRBD2 matches at 8 bases. Germline V gene lookup returns CDR1 SGHDT and CDR2 YYEEEE. The CDR3 has 15 residues. The J segment lost 3 bases and the V segment lost 4 bases, leaving 7 bases of the junction unmatched. The CDR3 reads CASSLLGGGTDTQYF. CDR3 nucleotide sequence: TGTGCCAGCAGCCTCCTCGGGGGGGGTACAGATACGCAGTATTTT.

The chain recombines TRBV5-8 with TRBJ2-5; TRBD1 aligns across 8 bases. The CDR3 runs to 14 residues. Germline CDR1 reads SGHTS; CDR2 reads YDEGEE. The V gene end was trimmed by 4 bases and the J gene end by 2 bases; junction bases not matched to a gene: 4. The CDR3 loop reads CASSADRVQETQYF. CDR3 nucleotides: TGTGCCAGCAGCGCGGACAGGGTTCAAGAGACCCAGTACTTC.

The chain uses TRBV10-3 and TRBJ2-3, with 10 bases lining up with TRBD2. The V gene's germline CDR1 is ENHRY and CDR2 SYGVKD. The CDR3 is 17 residues long. V was pared by 10 bases and J by 0 bases, with 13 bases of the junction left unmatched. CDR3 amino acids: CATSLAGLASSTDTQYF. The CDR3 DNA follows: TGTGCCACGTCACTAGCGGGGCTTGCCTCTAGCACAGATACGCAGTATTTT.

V usage is TRBV21-1 and J usage is TRBJ1-2; TRBD1, as called in the table, went unchecked against the DNA. TRBV21-1 is a documented pseudogene. The CDR3 totals 16 residues. CDR3 in DNA: TGTGCCAGCCTATTCGTCCGGGACAGTGTGCCTGGTGGCTACACCTTC. It translates to CASLFVRDSVPGGYTF.

J is TRBJ2-2 and V is TRBV29-1; no reliable D call. Trimming stripped 4 bases from V and 4 bases from J, with 16 bases between. Germline CDR1 SQVTM, CDR2 ANQGSEA. The CDR3 runs 15 residues. CDR3 residues: CSVVKTPGLTGELFF. For the CDR3, the DNA is TGCAGCGTTGTTAAAACGCCGGGTCTCACCGGGGAGCTGTTTTTT.

This clone was found a few times. The chain carries TRBV6-6 and TRBJ2-7; the match to TRBD1 covers 10 bases. Looked up from germline, CDR1 is MNHNY and CDR2 is SVGAGI (reference sequence). J was trimmed by 3 bases and V by 7 bases; bases with no gene match: 12. This CDR3 contains 16 residues. The CDR3 is CASTYHSGTGDYEQYF. The CDR3 DNA is TGTGCCAGCACGTACCACTCCGGGACAGGGGACTACGAGCAGTACTTC.

The chain joins TRBV25-1 to TRBJ1-2, with 8 nucleotides matching TRBD1. V lost 3 bases, J lost 6 bases, and 15 bases stayed unmatched. Germline CDR1 and CDR2: MGHDK and SYGVNS. This CDR3 comprises 17 residues. The CDR3 region is CASSDNRGWRGWHGYTF. CDR3 DNA sequence: TGTGCCAGCAGTGACAACAGGGGGTGGAGGGGATGGCATGGCTACACCTTC.

The chain carries TRBV7-9 and TRBJ2-1; the match to TRBD2 covers 10 bases. Trimming took 0 bases from V and 0 from J; bases not matched to a gene: 5. Looked up from germline, CDR1 is SEHNR and CDR2 is FQNEAQ (reference sequence). The CDR3 has 18 amino acids. CDR3 coding DNA: TGTGCCAGCAGCTTAGCTTCTAGCGGGGGACTCTCCTACAATGAGCAGTTCTTC. It yields the protein CASSLASSGGLSYNEQFF. Variable domain in full (rest from reference TRBV7-9 and TRBJ2-1): DTGVSQNPRHKITKRGQNVTFRCDPISEHNRLYWYRQTLGQGPEFLTYFQNEAQLEKSRLLSDRFSAERPKGSFSTLEIQRTEQGDSAMYLCASSLASSGGLSYNEQFFGPGTRLTVL.

This clone has more than one count but fewer than ten. The chain recombines TRBV25-1 with TRBJ2-7; TRBD1 agrees at 8 bases. The CDR3 covers 15 residues. Looked up from germline, CDR1 is MGHDK and CDR2 is SYGVNS. V lost 3 bases to trimming and J lost 7 bases; unmatched junction nucleotides: 11. The CDR3 reads CASSDTRDRKKEQYF. CDR3 nucleotides: TGTGCCAGCAGTGATACCCGGGACAGGAAAAAAGAGCAGTACTTC.

This chain links TRBV15 with TRBJ2-3; TRBD2 agrees at 9 bases. Germline V CDR1 and CDR2: LNHNV, YYDKDF (reference sequence). With V trimmed by 3 bases and J by 6 bases, 4 bases remained unmatched. The CDR3 has 14 amino acids. Written as DNA, the CDR3 is TGTGCCACCAGCAGTAGCGGGGGAGGGGATACGCAGTATTTT. This gives the protein CATSSSGGGDTQYF.

The chain recombines TRBV14 with TRBJ1-2; D possibly corresponds to TRBD1 (6 bases). V was shortened by 4 bases and J by 3 bases, with 21 bases between the two germline ends. The CDR3 covers 17 residues. Germline values: CDR1 SGHDN, CDR2 FVKESK. CDR3 DNA: TGTGCCAGCAGCCCACCTGACAGGTCCAGGTGGGACTATGGCTACACCTTC. Translated: CASSPPDRSRWDYGYTF.

The genes are TRBV5-1 and TRBJ2-1, with a weak D call TRBD1 (6 bases). V was cut by 1 base and J by 6 bases, with 35 bases left in between. Germline CDR1 is SGHRS and CDR2 is YFSETQ. This CDR3 is built from 22 residues. The CDR3 DNA reads as TGCGCCAGCAGCTTGAAAGAGCCCCCTTCCCGAACCGGGACATTGGAAGGCAATGAGCAGTTCTTC. It codes for CASSLKEPPSRTGTLEGNEQFF.

V is TRBV11-2 and J is TRBJ1-2; the match to TRBD1 covers 8 bases. This CDR3 is built from 16 residues. V was pared by 2 bases and J by 0 bases, with 5 bases of the junction left unmatched. Germline-derived CDR1 and CDR2 are SGHAT and FQNNGV. The DNA for the CDR3 is TGTGCCAGCAGCTTACAGACAGGGGCAACTAACTATGGCTACACCTTC. This encodes CASSLQTGATNYGYTF.

CDR3 residues: CASSLDVPDNDYEQYF. The CDR3 DNA sequence: TGCGCCAGCAGCTTGGATGTCCCGGACAACGACTACGAGCAGTACTTC. The chain has TRBV5-1 and TRBJ2-7, with a weak D call TRBD1 (5 bases). CDR3 length: 16 amino acids. The V end lost 0 bases, the J end lost 3 bases, and 16 bases lay between the germline ends. Per germline, CDR1 SGHRS and CDR2 YFSETQ.

The rearrangement uses TRBV6-4 and TRBJ2-1, with 12 bases identical to TRBD2. V trimming: 4 bases; J trimming: 11 bases; junction bases outside the gene matches: 6. The V gene's germline CDR1 is MRHNA and CDR2 SNTAGT. CDR3 length equals 14 residues. DNA for the CDR3: TGTGCCAGCAGTGCGCTAGCGGGGGGGCCTCAGCAGTTCTTC. Translating gives CASSALAGGPQQFF.

This chain joins TRBV5-6 and TRBJ2-3, with 7 bases identical to TRBD2. This CDR3 contains 16 residues. Germline assignment: CDR1 SGHDT and CDR2 YYEEEE. V gave up 3 bases and J gave up 3 bases; unmatched junction bases: 10. This CDR3 is CASSSPGRGGTDTQYF. As DNA, the CDR3 is TGTGCCAGCAGCTCCCCCGGTAGGGGAGGGACAGATACGCAGTATTTT.

This chain links TRBV9 with TRBJ2-3, with 7 bases lining up with TRBD1. The CDR3 spans 16 residues. The trim removed 4 bases at V and 2 bases at J, leaving 10 bases unmatched. In germline, CDR1 is SGDLS, CDR2 YYNGEE. As DNA, the CDR3 is TGTGCCAGCAGCTCCCGTAGGGGGCTCCCCACAGATACGCAGTATTTT. Translation: CASSSRRGLPTDTQYF. The full variable domain, its missing parts supplied by reference TRBV9 and TRBJ2-3, is DSGVTQTPKHLITATGQRVTLRCSPRSGDLSVYWYQQSLDQGLQFLIQYYNGEERAKGNILERFSAQQFPDLHSELNLSSLELGDSALYFCASSSRRGLPTDTQYFGPGTRLTVL.

The rearrangement links TRBV19 to TRBJ2-7; 11 bases match TRBD2. Trimming cost V 7 bases and J 2 bases; bases outside gene matches: 7. In germline, CDR1 is LNHDA, CDR2 SQIVND (reference sequence). The CDR3 sequence is 15 residues long. This chain's CDR3 is CASTFLAGGTYEQYF. CDR3 nucleotides: TGTGCCAGTACCTTCCTAGCGGGGGGCACCTACGAGCAGTACTTC.

The gene calls are TRBV5-1 and TRBJ2-7; D is possibly TRBD2 (5 bases). The CDR3 loop spans 19 amino acids. The V end lost 0 bases, the J end lost 2 bases, and 24 bases lay between the germline ends. Germline CDR1 reads SGHRS; CDR2 reads YFSETQ. This CDR3 reads CASSLAFLGGRRLAYEQYF. DNA for the CDR3: TGCGCCAGCAGCTTGGCCTTCCTGGGCGGTCGGAGGTTAGCCTACGAGCAGTACTTC.

The chain joins TRBV12-5 to TRBJ2-1, with 7 bases matching TRBD1. Germline trimming cut 0 bases from V and 0 bases from J; bases unmatched to any gene: 14. From germline, CDR1 is LGHNT and CDR2 FRNRAP. CDR3 length: 20 residues. This CDR3 reads CASGLVPYQNDRVSYNEQFF. CDR3 in DNA: TGTGCTAGTGGTTTGGTACCATATCAAAACGACAGGGTCTCCTACAATGAGCAGTTCTTC.

This clone showed up just once. The genes are TRBV28 and TRBJ2-7; 9 bases match TRBD2. Trimming removed 4 bases from V and 2 bases from J; junction bases left unmatched: 3. The CDR3 loop spans 14 amino acids. Per the germline V gene, CDR1 is MDHEN and CDR2 is SYDVKM. CDR3 in DNA: TGTGCCAGCAGTTCTAGCGGGGAGCCCTACGAGCAGTACTTC. Its translation is CASSSSGEPYEQYF.

The CDR3 spells CASQGQGDGYTF. Written as DNA, the CDR3 is TGTGCCAGCCAGGGACAGGGGGACGGCTACACCTTC. The genes are TRBV2 and TRBJ1-2, with 11 bases lining up with TRBD1. CDR3 size: 12 residues. V shed 8 bases, J shed 8 bases, and the junction held 4 bases outside the gene matches. Germline V gene data show CDR1 as SNHLY and CDR2 as FYNNEI.

The chain carries TRBV5-4 and TRBJ1-2; the D is unclear. CDR3 length: 14 residues. Trimming removed 2 bases from V and 4 bases from J, with 12 bases in between. Germline V CDR1 and CDR2: SGHNT, YYREEE (reference sequence). This CDR3 is CASSFAGFLYGYTF. The CDR3, as DNA: TGTGCCAGCAGCTTTGCAGGATTCCTCTATGGCTACACCTTC.

The J gene is TRBJ1-5, the V gene TRBV5-8; D uncertain. The germline gives CDR1 SGHTS, CDR2 YDEGEE. CDR3 size: 14 residues. V gave up 1 base and J gave up 9 bases, with 14 bases separating them. CDR3 loop: CASSLSRSDRPQHF. The CDR3, as DNA: TGTGCCAGCAGCTTGTCTAGGTCGGATCGGCCCCAGCATTTT.